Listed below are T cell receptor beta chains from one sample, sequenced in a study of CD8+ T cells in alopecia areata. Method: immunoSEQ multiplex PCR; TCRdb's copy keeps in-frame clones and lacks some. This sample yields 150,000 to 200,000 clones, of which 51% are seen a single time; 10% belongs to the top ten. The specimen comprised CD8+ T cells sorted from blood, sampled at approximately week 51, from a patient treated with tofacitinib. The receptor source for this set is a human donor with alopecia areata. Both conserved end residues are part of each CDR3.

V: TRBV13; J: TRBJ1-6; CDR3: CANKGGQIDNSPLHF
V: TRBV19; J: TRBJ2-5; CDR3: CASKRGGPTPETQYF
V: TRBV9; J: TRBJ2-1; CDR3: CASSPQEQGLRQFF
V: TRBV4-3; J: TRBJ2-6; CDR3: CASSQDRYGANVLTF
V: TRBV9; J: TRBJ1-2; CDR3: CASSSGPLRYTF
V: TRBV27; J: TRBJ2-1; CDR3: CASSSLWSSYNEQFF
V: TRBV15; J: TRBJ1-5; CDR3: CATSRGDEPSQHF
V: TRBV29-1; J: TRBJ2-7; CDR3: CSVEVTETSSYEQYF
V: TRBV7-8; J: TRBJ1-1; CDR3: CASSQVGPELPF
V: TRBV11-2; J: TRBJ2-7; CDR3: CASSLGTRIYEQYF
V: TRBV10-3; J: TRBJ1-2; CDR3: CAIREQGFYGYTF
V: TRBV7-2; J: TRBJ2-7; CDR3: CASSRAPSPYEQYF
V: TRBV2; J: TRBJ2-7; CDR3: CASSRNDPAGEQYF
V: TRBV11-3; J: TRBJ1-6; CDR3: CASSLRGNSPLHF
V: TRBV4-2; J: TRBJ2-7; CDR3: CASSQEAAVYEQYF
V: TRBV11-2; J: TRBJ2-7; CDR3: CASSSARTGFHEQYF
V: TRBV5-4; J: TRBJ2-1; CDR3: CASSLESQRGIEQFF
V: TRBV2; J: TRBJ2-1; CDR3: CASSEELAEAYNEQFF
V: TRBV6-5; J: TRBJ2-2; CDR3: CASTPRQGYTGELFF
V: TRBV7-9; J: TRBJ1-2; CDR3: CASSPWGQEKDGYTF
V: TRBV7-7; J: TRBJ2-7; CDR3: CASSPGPRNEQYF
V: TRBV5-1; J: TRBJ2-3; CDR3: CASSLRQGHTDTQYF